The rows below give T cell receptor beta chains drawn from one sample of a study of cytomegalovirus exposure and HLA in healthy donors. Only in-frame clones appear in the TCRdb table, and some are missing; sequencing was by immunoSEQ multiplex PCR. In the table there are roughly 60,000 clones, 85% to 95% of which are singletons. Sequencing was performed on PBMCs. The origin of the receptors is a woman between 18 and 30 years old in good health and CMV-seropositive. The CDR3 runs from the conserved cysteine through the conserved F or W.

TRBV5-4	TRBJ1-4	CASSLWTRATTNEKLFF
TRBV27	TRBJ2-3	CASSLFGTSGAPDTQYF
TRBV7-9	TRBJ2-3	CASSSGVEELGTDTQYF
TRBV25-1	TRBJ2-6	CASSEFGGVSGANVLTF
TRBV11-2	TRBJ1-2	CASSLDGQGAYFYGYTF
TRBV6-5	TRBJ1-3	CASSPRQGSGTIYF
TRBV7-2	TRBJ2-5	CASSFQTGQETQYF
TRBV27	TRBJ1-4	CASSLSRDRGLFEKLFF
TRBV10-3	TRBJ2-3	CAITGLAGGSDTQYF
TRBV2	TRBJ2-1	CASSGPTSGSLNEQFF
TRBV7-9	TRBJ2-3	CASTGGAGVADTQYF
TRBV27	TRBJ2-7	CASSLSRQSYEQYF
TRBV11-2	TRBJ2-5	CASSHREETQYF
TRBV5-6	TRBJ1-2	CASSLLTGGDYGYTF
TRBV28	TRBJ1-2	CASSQGTYGYTF
TRBV6-4	TRBJ2-1	CASSPDSLPNEQFF
TRBV19	TRBJ1-4	CASSPRQENYEKLFF
TRBV30	TRBJ1-3	CAWSADRGRNTIYF
TRBV7-9	TRBJ2-2	CASRLSDRGPAGELFF
TRBV14	TRBJ1-2	CASSQEWGSGYGYTF
TRBV7-9	TRBJ1-1	CASSLGQAAEAFF
TRBV5-1	TRBJ2-7	CASSLSPGQVAYEQYF
TRBV11-3	TRBJ1-2	CASSPRIGRVYGYTF
TRBV4-2	TRBJ2-1	CASSQAGGVYNEQFF
TRBV9	TRBJ2-7	CASSVGQGAYEQYF
TRBV7-6	TRBJ2-5	CASSLGYRARETQYF
TRBV28	TRBJ1-5	CASSWQGSNQPQHF
TRBV4-1	TRBJ2-3	CASSQEVQAGPSPYTQYF
TRBV28	TRBJ2-6	CASSSGASGANVLTF
TRBV2	TRBJ2-7	CASSEWGGGGSYF
TRBV7-8	TRBJ2-5	CASSRDRETQYF
TRBV11-3	TRBJ2-2	CASSRTSGNTGELFF
TRBV30	TRBJ2-3	CAWSDYGGGADTQYF
TRBV7-9	TRBJ1-6	CASSFGTGDSPLHF
TRBV28	TRBJ2-5	CASSSPGEETQYF
TRBV28	TRBJ1-2	CASRDTGYGYTF
TRBV5-1	TRBJ2-1	CASSDIRQGNEQFF
TRBV9	TRBJ2-1	CASSRDRGLGSYNEQFF
TRBV6-1	TRBJ2-1	CASSGLAIGEQFF
TRBV4-2	TRBJ1-1	CASSQGANTEAFF